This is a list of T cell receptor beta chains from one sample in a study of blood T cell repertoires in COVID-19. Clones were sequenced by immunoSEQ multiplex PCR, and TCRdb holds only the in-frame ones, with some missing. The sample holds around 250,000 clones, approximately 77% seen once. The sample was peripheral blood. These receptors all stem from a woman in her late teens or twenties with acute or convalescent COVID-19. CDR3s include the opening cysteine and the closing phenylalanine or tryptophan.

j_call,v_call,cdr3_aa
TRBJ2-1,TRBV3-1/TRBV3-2,CASSGAYNEQFF
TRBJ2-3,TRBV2,CASDLASGSDYTDTQYF
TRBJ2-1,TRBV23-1,CASSQPQGVWSYNEQFF
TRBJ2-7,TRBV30,CAWRARPGTGGNEQYF
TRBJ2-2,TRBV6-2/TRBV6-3,CASSPSGVNTGELFF
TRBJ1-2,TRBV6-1,CASSEGQNYGYTF
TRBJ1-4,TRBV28,CASSFSGGRRNEKLFF
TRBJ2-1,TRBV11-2,CASSFQLAGEQFF
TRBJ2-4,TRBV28,CASSFPGVAKNIQYF
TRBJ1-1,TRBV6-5,CASSTGKGDTEAFF
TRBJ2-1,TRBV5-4,CASSYNTGASYNEQFF
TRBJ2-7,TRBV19,CASSIGAWYEQYF
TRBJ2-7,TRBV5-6,CASRYGTDPGDEQYF
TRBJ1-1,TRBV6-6,CASSYRAGQNTEAFF
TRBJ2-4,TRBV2,CASTGTGRNIQYF
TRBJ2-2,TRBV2,CASRSETTNTGELFF
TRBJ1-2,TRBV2,CASSEYRDANYGYTF
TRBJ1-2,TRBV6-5,CASSYSGTGNGYTF
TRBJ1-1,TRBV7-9,CASSPMNTEAFF
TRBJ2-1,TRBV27,CASSFRVALAGSSYNEQFF
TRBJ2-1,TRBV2,CASKGPNTWEEQFF
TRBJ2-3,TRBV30,CAWRVLAGGTDTQYF
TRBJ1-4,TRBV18,CASSPSRGEEKLFF
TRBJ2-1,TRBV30,CAWRAQGREQFF
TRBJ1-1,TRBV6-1,CASSEGAGMGWGTEAFF
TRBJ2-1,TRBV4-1,CASSQDYGTSGPYNEQFF
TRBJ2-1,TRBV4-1,CASSHETSGLAGGTEQFF
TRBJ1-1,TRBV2,CASSDRGQLFTEAFF
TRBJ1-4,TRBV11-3,CASSFCHSDRENEKLFF
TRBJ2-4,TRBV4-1,CASSQDTASKNIQYF
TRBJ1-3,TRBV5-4,CASSPGQGGGNTIYF
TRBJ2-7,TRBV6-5,CASLTSGHPYEQYF
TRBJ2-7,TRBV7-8,CASSSPGGRLYEQYF
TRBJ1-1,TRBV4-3,CASSLGGWNTEAFF
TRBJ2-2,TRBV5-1,CASSLDGGITGELFF
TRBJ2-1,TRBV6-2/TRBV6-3,CASSAEFSSYNEQFF